One sample yielded the 26 T cell receptor beta chains listed below, sequenced in a study of cytomegalovirus exposure and HLA in healthy donors. The PCR was carried out with 60 Vbeta primers and 13 Jbeta primers. TCRdb's copy holds only in-frame clones and misses some; the assay was immunoSEQ multiplex PCR. This table has some 120,000 clones, 60% to 85% appearing once. The sequenced material came from PBMCs. These receptors all come from a middle-aged woman in good health and CMV-seronegative.

This sequence joins TRBV5-1 and TRBJ1-1, with D perhaps matching TRBD1 (6 bases). Germline assignment: CDR1 SGHRS and CDR2 YFSETQ. The CDR3 covers 14 residues. V lost 4 bases, J lost 4 bases, and 14 bases lay in between. The CDR3 loop reads CASSEQGGSTEAFF. CDR3 DNA sequence: TGCGCCAGCAGCGAACAAGGGGGTTCCACTGAAGCTTTCTTT. The whole variable domain, filled in from reference TRBV5-1 and TRBJ1-1, reads KAGVTQTPRYLIKTRGQQVTLSCSPISGHRSVSWYQQTPGQGLQFLFEYFSETQRNKGNFPGRFSGRQFSNSRSEMNVSTLELGDSALYLCASSEQGGSTEAFFGQGTRLTVV.

The genes are TRBV5-1 and TRBJ2-2; maybe TRBD1 (6 bases). From germline, CDR1 is SGHRS and CDR2 YFSETQ. Trimming stripped 0 bases from V and 6 bases from J, with 12 bases between. The CDR3 runs 15 residues. The CDR3 nucleotides read TGCGCCAGCAGCTTGGTTCAGGGGAATGCCGGGGAGCTGTTTTTT. Translated, it gives CASSLVQGNAGELFF. The whole variable domain, remainder taken from reference TRBV5-1 and TRBJ2-2, is KAGVTQTPRYLIKTRGQQVTLSCSPISGHRSVSWYQQTPGQGLQFLFEYFSETQRNKGNFPGRFSGRQFSNSRSEMNVSTLELGDSALYLCASSLVQGNAGELFFGEGSRLTVL.

The chain has TRBV4-2 and TRBJ1-4; D call uncertain. The V gene lost 2 bases and the J gene lost 2 bases, with 12 bases spanning the gap. This CDR3 spans 16 amino acids. The V gene's germline CDR1 is LGHNA and CDR2 YNFKEQ. CDR3 nucleotides: TGTGCCAGCAGCCAATGGGAGGCCGGGACTAATGAAAAACTGTTTTTT. Translated: CASSQWEAGTNEKLFF.

The DNA for the CDR3 is TGTGCCAGCAGTGTACTAGCGGGATACAATGAGCAGTTCTTC. Its protein is CASSVLAGYNEQFF. The chain has TRBV6-4 and TRBJ2-1; 10 bases line up with TRBD2. Germline-derived CDR1 and CDR2 are MRHNA and SNTAGT. The CDR3 length is 14 residues. Losses at the gene ends were 4 bases for V and 4 bases for J; bases not matched to a gene: 1.

This clone was counted a few times. This chain links TRBV6-1 with TRBJ1-1; TRBD1 might be the D (6 bases). Trimming pared 1 base from V and 5 bases from J, leaving 14 bases between. The CDR3 length is 15 residues. Looked up from germline, CDR1 is MNHNS and CDR2 is SASEGT. This chain's CDR3 is CASSEEQGFGTEAFF. CDR3 in DNA: TGTGCCAGCAGTGAAGAACAGGGATTTGGGACTGAAGCTTTCTTT.

V and J are TRBV27 and TRBJ2-7; a possible D gene is TRBD2 (5 bases). CDR3 length: 14 residues. The ends were cut back, 5 bases at V and 3 bases at J, with 14 bases in the middle. Germline CDR1 MNHEY, CDR2 SMNVEV (reference sequence). In nucleotides, the CDR3 is TGTGCCAGCAGTACTCTGGGCCGGGGCTACGAGCAGTACTTC. Its translation is CASSTLGRGYEQYF.

This rearrangement joins TRBV10-2 to TRBJ1-4; perhaps TRBD1 as D (5 bases). This CDR3 has 17 residues. With 3 bases removed from V and 5 bases from J, the gap between germline ends came to 19 bases. The V gene's germline CDR1 is WSHSY and CDR2 SAAADI. CDR3 sequence (DNA): TGCGCCAGCAGTGACGGGGGATATCGGGACGGGAATGAAAAACTGTTTTTT. It yields the protein CASSDGGYRDGNEKLFF.

CDR3 amino acids: CASSPRPDTEAFF. CDR3 sequence (DNA): TGTGCCAGCTCACCGAGGCCTGACACTGAAGCTTTCTTT. The rearrangement links TRBV18 to TRBJ1-1, with D unresolved. V gave up 3 bases and J gave up 3 bases, with 8 bases separating them. The germline gives CDR1 KGHSH, CDR2 LQKENI. The length of the CDR3 is 13 residues.

V and J are TRBV6-1 and TRBJ2-7; maybe TRBD2 (5 bases). The CDR3 covers 14 residues. CDR1 is MNHNS, CDR2 SASEGT, per germline. V was pared by 8 bases and J by 6 bases, with 20 bases between. The CDR3 protein is CASLPMGSVREQYF. DNA of the CDR3: TGTGCCAGCCTCCCAATGGGGAGCGTTCGCGAGCAGTACTTC.

V gene TRBV2 combines with J gene TRBJ2-4; TRBD1 matches 8 bases. V was pared by 6 bases and J by 0 bases, with 4 bases of the junction left unmatched. The CDR3 extends over 15 amino acids. Germline V gives CDR1 SNHLY, CDR2 FYNNEI. CDR3 sequence: CASRDRELAKNIQYF. For the CDR3, the DNA is TGTGCCAGCAGGGACAGGGAGTTAGCCAAAAACATTCAGTACTTC.

This chain joins TRBV7-9 and TRBJ2-3, with 12 bases lining up with TRBD2. This CDR3 is built from 18 residues. The ends lost 4 bases at V and 0 bases at J; junction bases unmatched: 8. Germline CDR1 reads SEHNR; CDR2 reads FQNEAQ (reference sequence). CDR3 in DNA: TGTGCCAGCAGCTCTTGGACTAGCGGGGCCGCTAGCACAGATACGCAGTATTTT. This sequence encodes CASSSWTSGAASTDTQYF.

The rearrangement uses TRBV19 and TRBJ1-6; a possible D gene is TRBD1 (5 bases). This CDR3 is 13 amino acids long. Germline CDR1 reads LNHDA; CDR2 reads SQIVND (reference sequence). The germline V and J ends were trimmed by 6 bases and 4 bases, with 7 bases remaining between them. DNA of the CDR3: TGTGCCAGTAGCCAGGGATATAATTCACCCCTCCACTTT. This codes for CASSQGYNSPLHF.

There are a few counts of this clone. The chain couples TRBV27 to TRBJ1-2, with 7 bases aligning to TRBD1. J was trimmed by 7 bases and V by 0 bases; bases with no gene match: 11. The CDR3 has 16 residues. CDR1 is MNHEY and CDR2 is SMNVEV in the germline V gene (reference sequence). CDR3 bases: TGTGCCAGCAGTTTATCGGGGACAGCCTTGGCCGCTGGCTACACCTTC. Translated: CASSLSGTALAAGYTF.

This clone is medium-sized (0.01 to 0.1%) within its sample. V is TRBV19 and J is TRBJ2-3; 10 bases are shared with TRBD2. V shed 3 bases and J 0 bases; nucleotides not matched to a gene: 6. Per germline, CDR1 LNHDA and CDR2 SQIVND (reference sequence). CDR3 length: 17 residues. The CDR3 loop reads CASSIASGSASTDTQYF. In DNA, the CDR3 is TGTGCCAGTAGTATCGCTAGCGGGAGTGCTAGCACAGATACGCAGTATTTT. Drawing the rest from reference TRBV19 and TRBJ2-3, the complete variable domain is DGGITQSPKYLFRKEGQNVTLSCEQNLNHDAMYWYRQDPGQGLRLIYYSQIVNDFQKGDIAEGYSVSREKKESFPLTVTSAQKNPTAFYLCASSIASGSASTDTQYFGPGTRLTVL.

The chain joins TRBV11-2 to TRBJ2-5, with TRBD1 as a possible D gene (6 bases). V was shortened by 5 bases and J by 5 bases, with 12 bases between the two germline ends. The CDR3 is 13 residues long. Germline V gene lookup returns CDR1 SGHAT and CDR2 FQNNGV. CDR3 sequence (DNA): TGTGCCAGCAGCCCAGCCCAGGGGGAGACCCAGTACTTC. Translation gives CASSPAQGETQYF.

This clone appeared once. The chain uses TRBV5-1 and TRBJ2-7, with D maybe TRBD2 (6 bases). V lost 4 bases and J 6 bases, leaving 23 bases between the germline ends. CDR1 is SGHRS and CDR2 is YFSETQ in the germline V gene. The length of the CDR3 is 16 residues. The CDR3 sequence is CASSQDPGTLIGEQYF. The CDR3 DNA reads TGCGCCAGCAGCCAAGACCCCGGGACTCTTATTGGCGAGCAGTACTTC.

The chain joins TRBV6-5 to TRBJ2-6; D uncertain. Germline loops: CDR1 MNHEY, CDR2 SVGAGI. V lost 3 bases and J 1 base, leaving 10 bases between the germline ends. This CDR3 is built from 16 residues. For the CDR3, the DNA is TGTGCCAGCAGTTATCTTCCGGTTTCTGGGGCCAACGTCCTGACTTTC. As protein: CASSYLPVSGANVLTF.

The V gene is TRBV18, the J gene TRBJ2-1; 7 bases match TRBD1. The CDR3 runs to 15 residues. Germline V lookup: CDR1 KGHSH, CDR2 LQKENI. V gave up 4 bases and J gave up 4 bases; unmatched junction bases: 7. The DNA for the CDR3 is TGTGCCAGCTCACAGACAGGGCAAGCTTACAATGAGCAGTTCTTC. This translates into CASSQTGQAYNEQFF.

This rearrangement joins TRBV7-3 to TRBJ2-5; D gene unclear. V shed 1 base and J shed 1 base, with 4 bases lying between them. Germline V gene sequence: CDR1 SGHTA, CDR2 FQGTGA. The CDR3 length is 13 residues. The CDR3 reads CASSLRAQETQYF. The CDR3 bases are TGTGCCAGCAGCTTAAGGGCCCAAGAGACCCAGTACTTC. The variable domain in full, with the rest retrieved from reference TRBV7-3 and TRBJ2-5, is GAGVSQTPSNKVTEKGKYVELRCDPISGHTALYWYRQSLGQGPEFLIYFQGTGAADDSGLPNDRFFAVRPEGSVSTLKIQRTERGDSAVYLCASSLRAQETQYFGPGTRLLVL.

The V call is TRBV6-5, the J call TRBJ2-2; a possible D gene is TRBD2 (7 bases). This CDR3 region has 13 residues. The germline V and J ends were trimmed by 6 bases and 8 bases, with 13 bases remaining between them. Germline V gene lookup returns CDR1 MNHEY and CDR2 SVGAGI. CDR3 loop: CASSPGGAGELFF. The DNA of the CDR3 is TGTGCCAGCAGCCCGGGGGGCGCGGGGGAGCTGTTTTTT.

This clone was seen only once. This chain links TRBV27 with TRBJ2-5; possibly TRBD1 for D (5 bases). The V gene's germline CDR1 is MNHEY and CDR2 SMNVEV (reference sequence). V was clipped by 7 bases and J by 4 bases, with 13 bases between them. The CDR3 runs to 13 residues. The CDR3 DNA reads TGTGCCAGCAAAAACACAGGCGGAGAGACCCAGTACTTC. Amino acids: CASKNTGGETQYF.

The chain combines TRBV4-1 with TRBJ2-1; TRBD2 aligns across 14 bases. There are 19 residues in the CDR3. V lost 1 base to trimming and J lost 0 bases; unmatched junction nucleotides: 5. CDR1 is MGHRA and CDR2 is YSYEKL in the germline V gene. CDR3 residues: CASSQGTSGRKSSYNEQFF. The CDR3 DNA reads TGCGCCAGCAGCCAAGGGACTAGCGGGAGGAAAAGCTCCTACAATGAGCAGTTCTTC.

The count of this clone is one. The gene calls are TRBV7-9 and TRBJ2-5; D is uncertain. Gene TRBJ2-7 matches the end of the DNA better, so the J call may be wrong. This CDR3 comprises 11 residues. Germline CDR1 and CDR2: SEHNR and FQNEAQ (reference sequence). For the CDR3, the DNA is TGTGCCAGCAGCTTTGATCTCGAGCAGTACTTC. Amino acids: CASSFDLEQYF.

About this clone: A read error may account for a junction end that differs from germline. The rearrangement uses TRBV11-2 and TRBJ2-4; D gene uncertain. This CDR3 comprises 17 residues. The germline V gene has CDR1 SGHAT and CDR2 FQNNGV. In DNA form, the CDR3 reads TGTGCCAGCAGCTTAGGGTCCGCCGCCACAGCCAAAAACAGTCAGTACTTC. It is translated as CASSLGSAATAKNSQYF.

This clone came up a few times. This chain joins TRBV28 and TRBJ2-2; possibly TRBD2 for D (5 bases). The CDR3 has 15 residues. From germline, CDR1 is MDHEN and CDR2 SYDVKM. Trimming took off 4 bases at V and 2 bases at J, with 11 bases between the two ends. In DNA, the CDR3 is TGTGCCAGCAGTTCGGTGGGAGTTAACACCGGGGAGCTGTTTTTT. It translates to CASSSVGVNTGELFF.

The V gene is TRBV6-1, the J gene TRBJ2-2; 12 bases match TRBD2. The CDR3 contains 15 residues. Looked up from germline, CDR1 is MNHNS and CDR2 is SASEGT. DNA of the CDR3: TGTGCTAGCGGTTTGACTAGCGGGAGTTTCGGGGAGCTGTTTTTT. Its translation is CASGLTSGSFGELFF.